This is a list of T cell receptor beta chains from one sample in a study of shared clonotypes between healthy human individuals. Assay: immunoSEQ multiplex PCR; the TCRdb copy retains only in-frame clones and omits some. The sample shows a few million clones, approximately 95% of them seen only once. Sequencing was done on a sample of naive CD4+ T cells from PBMCs. These receptors were collected from a man younger than 35 in good health. Some clones in this sample may be carry-over from other donors' samples. The CDR3 runs from the conserved cysteine through the conserved F or W. Fields, in order: clone size, CDR3 length, D gene, V gene, J gene, CDR3 DNA, CDR3 protein. D genes are given only for firm matches. The size of a clone is reported for some rows only, either as once, few or many, or as a class for expanded clones.

clone size: -
CDR3 length: 18
D gene: TRBD2
V gene: TRBV19
J gene: TRBJ2-4
CDR3 DNA: TGTGCCAGTAGTAATAGCTTCGGTGCGGGGGTAGCCAAAAACATTCAGTACTTC
CDR3 protein: CASSNSFGAGVAKNIQYF

clone size: -
CDR3 length: 15
D gene: TRBD1
V gene: TRBV7-3
J gene: TRBJ2-3
CDR3 DNA: TGTGCCAGCAGCTTGACAGGGTCCGACTGGGATACGCAGTATTTT
CDR3 protein: CASSLTGSDWDTQYF

clone size: -
CDR3 length: 17
D gene: TRBD2
V gene: TRBV13
J gene: TRBJ2-3
CDR3 DNA: TGTGCCAGCAGCTTATACCTAGCGGGCCTCAACACAGATACGCAGTATTTT
CDR3 protein: CASSLYLAGLNTDTQYF

clone size: -
CDR3 length: 16
D gene: -
V gene: TRBV6-4
J gene: TRBJ1-3
CDR3 DNA: TGTGCCAGCAGTGACTTGGCAGAACTAGCACGAAACACCATATATTTT
CDR3 protein: CASSDLAELARNTIYF

clone size: -
CDR3 length: 15
D gene: -
V gene: TRBV28
J gene: TRBJ2-5
CDR3 DNA: TGTGCCAGCAGTGAGGCACTAGGGACCCAAGAGACCCAGTACTTC
CDR3 protein: CASSEALGTQETQYF

clone size: -
CDR3 length: 16
D gene: -
V gene: TRBV10-1
J gene: TRBJ2-3
CDR3 DNA: TGCGCCAGCAGTGAGGGCAGACGCGGTAGCACAGATACGCAGTATTTT
CDR3 protein: CASSEGRRGSTDTQYF

clone size: -
CDR3 length: 11
D gene: -
V gene: TRBV28
J gene: TRBJ2-3
CDR3 DNA: TGTGCCAGCCAGAGGGGCGATACGCAGTATTTT
CDR3 protein: CASQRGDTQYF

clone size: -
CDR3 length: 11
D gene: TRBD1
V gene: TRBV18
J gene: TRBJ1-2
CDR3 DNA: TGTGCCAGCTCAGACAGGGATGGCTACACCTTC
CDR3 protein: CASSDRDGYTF

clone size: once
CDR3 length: 15
D gene: TRBD1
V gene: TRBV6-5
J gene: TRBJ1-1
CDR3 DNA: TGTGCCAGCAGCCGGTACAGGGGTGGGGGGACTGAAGCTTTCTTT
CDR3 protein: CASSRYRGGGTEAFF

clone size: -
CDR3 length: 13
D gene: -
V gene: TRBV28
J gene: TRBJ1-1
CDR3 DNA: TGTGCCAGCAGTTCGGGAGGATACAGTGAAGCTTTCTTT
CDR3 protein: CASSSGGYSEAFF

clone size: -
CDR3 length: 13
D gene: -
V gene: TRBV10-3
J gene: TRBJ2-7
CDR3 DNA: TGTGCCAGCAAACCGGGACAATCCTACGAGCAGTACTTC
CDR3 protein: CASKPGQSYEQYF

clone size: -
CDR3 length: 13
D gene: -
V gene: TRBV27
J gene: TRBJ1-1
CDR3 DNA: TGTGCCAGCAGTTTCCGGGCCCGTACTGAAGCTTTCTTT
CDR3 protein: CASSFRARTEAFF

clone size: -
CDR3 length: 15
D gene: -
V gene: TRBV2
J gene: TRBJ2-3
CDR3 DNA: TGTGCCAGCAGGCGGACTCTCTTTCGCACAGATACGCAGTATTTT
CDR3 protein: CASRRTLFRTDTQYF

clone size: once
CDR3 length: 14
D gene: -
V gene: TRBV7-8
J gene: TRBJ2-7
CDR3 DNA: TGTGCCAGCAGCTTAGACAGAAGCTCCTACGAGCAGTACTTC
CDR3 protein: CASSLDRSSYEQYF

clone size: once
CDR3 length: 16
D gene: -
V gene: TRBV5-1
J gene: TRBJ2-2
CDR3 DNA: TGCGCCAGCAGCTTGGGTCCTAGCTCAGCGGCCGGGGAGCTGTTTTTT
CDR3 protein: CASSLGPSSAAGELFF

clone size: -
CDR3 length: 14
D gene: -
V gene: TRBV7-2
J gene: TRBJ1-5
CDR3 DNA: TGTGCCAGCAGCTTATTCTCAGCCGGGCAGCCCCAGCATTTT
CDR3 protein: CASSLFSAGQPQHF

clone size: -
CDR3 length: 13
D gene: -
V gene: TRBV28
J gene: TRBJ1-2
CDR3 DNA: TGTGCCACCCTGCCCGGGACATACGCGTTCTACACCTTC
CDR3 protein: CATLPGTYAFYTF

clone size: once
CDR3 length: 13
D gene: -
V gene: TRBV5-1
J gene: TRBJ2-2
CDR3 DNA: TGCGCCAGCAAGGCGGGACGAACCGGGGAGCTGTTTTTT
CDR3 protein: CASKAGRTGELFF

clone size: -
CDR3 length: 13
D gene: -
V gene: TRBV29-1
J gene: TRBJ2-2
CDR3 DNA: TGCAGCGGATCCAGTGGGATGATCGGGGAGCTGTTTTTT
CDR3 protein: CSGSSGMIGELFF

clone size: -
CDR3 length: 16
D gene: TRBD2
V gene: TRBV5-1
J gene: TRBJ2-3
CDR3 DNA: TGCGCCAGCAGCAGTTTAGCGGGAGTTGCAACAGATACGCAGTATTTT
CDR3 protein: CASSSLAGVATDTQYF

clone size: once
CDR3 length: 15
D gene: TRBD1
V gene: TRBV6-1
J gene: TRBJ1-1
CDR3 DNA: TGTGCCAGCAGTACACGAACAGGGGCCTACACTGAAGCTTTCTTT
CDR3 protein: CASSTRTGAYTEAFF

clone size: -
CDR3 length: 17
D gene: TRBD2
V gene: TRBV4-1
J gene: TRBJ2-1
CDR3 DNA: TGCGCCAGCAGCCAGGCCTCGACTAGCGGGACGAACAATGAGCAGTTCTTC
CDR3 protein: CASSQASTSGTNNEQFF

clone size: -
CDR3 length: 14
D gene: -
V gene: TRBV14
J gene: TRBJ2-1
CDR3 DNA: TGTGCCAGCAGAGGCGGGGGCATGTACAATGAGCAGTTCTTC
CDR3 protein: CASRGGGMYNEQFF

clone size: once
CDR3 length: 14
D gene: TRBD1
V gene: TRBV10-3
J gene: TRBJ2-7
CDR3 DNA: TGTGCCATCAGTGTGGGGACAGGGTACGACGAGCAGTACTTC
CDR3 protein: CAISVGTGYDEQYF

clone size: -
CDR3 length: 19
D gene: -
V gene: TRBV4-3
J gene: TRBJ1-1
CDR3 DNA: TGCGCCAGCAGCCAAGGGCTTTCGAGGGGAAAGGAGATGAACACTGAAGCTTTCTTT
CDR3 protein: CASSQGLSRGKEMNTEAFF

clone size: -
CDR3 length: 12
D gene: -
V gene: TRBV28
J gene: TRBJ2-1
CDR3 DNA: TGTGCCAGCACTGACAGACTTAATGAGCAGTTCTTC
CDR3 protein: CASTDRLNEQFF

clone size: -
CDR3 length: 15
D gene: -
V gene: TRBV10-3
J gene: TRBJ1-1
CDR3 DNA: TGTGCCATCAGAGCAAGAGAACAGGGGAACACTGAAGCTTTCTTT
CDR3 protein: CAIRAREQGNTEAFF

clone size: -
CDR3 length: 11
D gene: TRBD1
V gene: TRBV6-4
J gene: TRBJ1-1
CDR3 DNA: TGTGCCAGCAGTCTGGGGGACAGGCTCTTCTTT
CDR3 protein: CASSLGDRLFF

clone size: -
CDR3 length: 13
D gene: -
V gene: TRBV28
J gene: TRBJ1-2
CDR3 DNA: TGTGCCACCCAACCGTACTCAAACTATGGCTACACCTTC
CDR3 protein: CATQPYSNYGYTF

clone size: -
CDR3 length: 16
D gene: -
V gene: TRBV21-1
J gene: TRBJ1-1
CDR3 DNA: TGTGCCAGCAGCAAAAAAGGGAGTCGGGCGAACACTGAAGCTTTCTTT
CDR3 protein: CASSKKGSRANTEAFF

clone size: -
CDR3 length: 13
D gene: -
V gene: TRBV2
J gene: TRBJ2-3
CDR3 DNA: TGTGCCAACCGAGAGCAGGGAACAGATACGCAGTATTTT
CDR3 protein: CANREQGTDTQYF

clone size: -
CDR3 length: 15
D gene: -
V gene: TRBV7-2
J gene: TRBJ2-7
CDR3 DNA: TGTGCCAGCAGCTTATTGGAACAGCGAGCCTACGAGCAGTACTTC
CDR3 protein: CASSLLEQRAYEQYF

clone size: -
CDR3 length: 14
D gene: -
V gene: TRBV10-1
J gene: TRBJ2-2
CDR3 DNA: TGCGCCAGCAGTGTCTCTCTGAACACCGGGGAGCTGTTTTTT
CDR3 protein: CASSVSLNTGELFF

clone size: -
CDR3 length: 14
D gene: TRBD2
V gene: TRBV6-5
J gene: TRBJ2-7
CDR3 DNA: TGTGCCAGCAGTTACAGGCGGGAGAGCTACGAGCAGTACTTC
CDR3 protein: CASSYRRESYEQYF

clone size: -
CDR3 length: 16
D gene: TRBD1
V gene: TRBV7-9
J gene: TRBJ1-2
CDR3 DNA: TGTGCCAGCAGCTTCGGGACCAAACAGGGGGTGGGTGGCTACACCTTC
CDR3 protein: CASSFGTKQGVGGYTF

clone size: -
CDR3 length: 15
D gene: -
V gene: TRBV19
J gene: TRBJ1-3
CDR3 DNA: TGTGCCAGTAGTCAACAGGGACGTTCCGGAAACACCATATATTTT
CDR3 protein: CASSQQGRSGNTIYF

clone size: -
CDR3 length: 16
D gene: TRBD1
V gene: TRBV5-1
J gene: TRBJ2-5
CDR3 DNA: TGCGCCAGCAGCTTGGGGGGGACAGGGCACCAAGAGACCCAGTACTTC
CDR3 protein: CASSLGGTGHQETQYF

clone size: once
CDR3 length: 13
D gene: TRBD1
V gene: TRBV29-1
J gene: TRBJ1-2
CDR3 DNA: TGCAGCGTCACCCCGGGACAGGCCTATGGCTACACCTTC
CDR3 protein: CSVTPGQAYGYTF

clone size: -
CDR3 length: 14
D gene: -
V gene: TRBV11-3
J gene: TRBJ2-1
CDR3 DNA: TGTGCCAGCAGCTTAGATGGCGGGGGCGATGAGCAGTTCTTC
CDR3 protein: CASSLDGGGDEQFF

clone size: -
CDR3 length: 13
D gene: TRBD1
V gene: TRBV6-1
J gene: TRBJ1-4
CDR3 DNA: TGTGCCAGCAGAACAGGGGTTCTAGAAAAACTGTTTTTT
CDR3 protein: CASRTGVLEKLFF

clone size: -
CDR3 length: 13
D gene: -
V gene: TRBV19
J gene: TRBJ2-3
CDR3 DNA: TGTGCCAGTAAGGGGTCAGGGACAGATACGCAGTATTTT
CDR3 protein: CASKGSGTDTQYF